The clone carrying this T cell receptor beta chain was picked up a small number of times. As yet, its antigen is unknown. The CDR3 spans 14 residues. V shed 5 bases, J shed 5 bases, and the junction held 9 bases outside the gene matches. From germline, CDR1 is DFQATT and CDR2 SNEGSKA (reference sequence). The use of a sample-barcoded 5' primer and a J-beta primer mix characterized a second PCR of about 7 to 12 cycles. TCRdb used MiXCR to reprocess the 5' RACE reads, holding one entry per CDR3 protein. This table holds 1.5 million or so distinct CDR3 sequences, approximately 40% found once. Staff drew ten milliliters of peripheral blood from each donor. The data belong to a study of blood T cells in healthy people across ages. Study-level findings and limits: Versus aged donors, long-lived donors had higher diversity and more naive CD4+ cells. Changes seen in expanded clonotypes were possibly confounded by donor CMV status left unknown.

The sequenced sample consisted of blood. The chain joins TRBV20-1 to TRBJ2-1; 7 nucleotides agree with TRBD2. The sequence was collected from a woman aged 18 to 35 in good health. The CDR3 coding sequence is TGCAGTGCTGTCCCCGGGACTACTAACAATGAGCAGTTCTTC. Translation: CSAVPGTTNNEQFF.